By its share, the clone carrying this T cell receptor delta chain is large. Antigen: not known. The identical CDR3 is also encoded by other nucleotide sequences in the sample. TCRdb applied CATT to the RT-PCR reads for clone calling. Among about 810 delta-chain clones, more than 50% were seen once, and the ten largest hold roughly a quarter. The CDR3 totals 16 residues. The germline V and J ends were trimmed by 3 bases and 0 bases, with 16 bases remaining between them. Germline V CDR1 and CDR2: GEAIGNYY, EKD. This entry is derived from a study of gammadelta T cells in human blood. Study findings and constraints: Right after birth, innate γδ T cells reportedly expanded polyclonally after microbial exposure.

This clonotype originated in a newborn. The chain has TRDV2 and TRDJ1; perhaps TRDD3 as D (6 bases). The sample was Vgamma9Vdelta2 gamma-delta T cells from cord blood. The CDR3, as DNA: TGTGCCTGTGACCCCGATACGCGTTCCCACACCGATAAACTCATCTTT. This gives the protein CACDPDTRSHTDKLIF.